This is a list of T cell receptor beta chains from one sample in a study of blood T cell repertoires in COVID-19. Repertoires were generated with immunoSEQ multiplex PCR, while TCRdb's copy carries only in-frame clones and drops some. The sample has roughly 100,000 clones; about nine tenths are singletons. Sequenced sample: peripheral blood. The receptors here all came from a woman older than 75 in a cohort sampled during active COVID-19. CDR3s include the opening cysteine and the closing phenylalanine or tryptophan. A D gene is named only where the DNA matches it firmly. Expanded clones are given a class, and other clones once, few, many or no size at all.

V	J	D	size	CDR3	DNA
TRBV4-2	TRBJ2-7	TRBD2	NA	CASSLGLAAYEQYF	TGTGCCAGCAGCCTTGGACTAGCGGCCTACGAGCAGTACTTC
TRBV6-5	TRBJ1-2	TRBD1	NA	CASSFIPGQSNYGYTF	TGTGCCAGCAGTTTTATACCGGGACAGTCGAACTATGGCTACACCTTC
TRBV5-1	TRBJ1-2	NA	once	CASSPPSPSGYGYTF	TGCGCCAGCAGCCCGCCGTCCCCCTCGGGCTATGGCTACACCTTC
TRBV5-4	TRBJ2-7	TRBD2	NA	CASSTTSGLSYEQYF	TGTGCCAGCAGCACGACTAGCGGGCTCTCCTACGAGCAGTACTTC
TRBV10-2	TRBJ2-5	NA	once	CASGFAGVETQYF	TGCGCCAGCGGGTTTGCGGGCGTGGAGACCCAGTACTTC
TRBV11-2	TRBJ2-1	NA	NA	CASSSGGPGYEQFF	TGTGCCAGCAGCTCCGGGGGACCCGGCTATGAGCAGTTCTTC
TRBV19	TRBJ2-5	NA	NA	CARTPHWETQYF	TGTGCCAGGACTCCTCACTGGGAGACCCAGTACTTC
TRBV6-1	TRBJ1-6	NA	NA	CASSEILLGGALALHF	TGTGCCAGCAGTGAAATCCTGCTAGGAGGTGCGCTGGCCCTCCACTTT
TRBV20-1	TRBJ1-5	NA	NA	CSASTGLGQPQHF	TGCAGTGCTAGTACAGGGTTGGGGCAGCCCCAGCATTTT
TRBV5-6	TRBJ1-1	TRBD1	NA	CASSLTGGAEAFF	TGTGCCAGCAGCTTGACAGGGGGCGCTGAAGCTTTCTTT
TRBV27	TRBJ2-7	NA	NA	CASRRQSRSYEQYF	TGTGCCAGCAGGAGACAGAGTCGGTCCTACGAGCAGTACTTC
TRBV5-1	TRBJ2-7	TRBD1	NA	CASSPRQGSSYEQYF	TGCGCCAGCAGTCCGCGACAGGGAAGCTCCTACGAGCAGTACTTC
TRBV10-3	TRBJ1-4	TRBD1	NA	CAISGDRGNEKLFF	TGTGCCATCAGTGGTGACAGGGGGAATGAAAAACTGTTTTTT
TRBV28	TRBJ2-3	NA	once	CAVQGTFTDTQYF	TGTGCCGTACAGGGGACTTTCACAGATACGCAGTATTTT
TRBV12-5	TRBJ2-5	TRBD2	NA	CASGQGTSGKQETQYF	TGTGCTAGTGGCCAAGGGACTAGCGGGAAACAAGAGACCCAGTACTTC
TRBV3-1/TRBV3-2	TRBJ2-2	TRBD1	once	CASSHAQGADTGELFF	TGTGCCAGCAGCCATGCACAGGGGGCGGACACCGGGGAGCTGTTTTTT
TRBV2	TRBJ2-7	NA	NA	CASSVTDTYEQYF	TGTGCCAGCAGTGTTACAGATACCTACGAGCAGTACTTC
TRBV12-3/TRBV12-4	TRBJ2-2	NA	NA	CASSRAGELFF	TGTGCCAGCAGCCGGGCCGGGGAGCTGTTTTTT
TRBV19	TRBJ2-2	TRBD1	NA	CASSTTGQGPRVVGELFF	TGTGCCAGTAGTACCACCGGACAGGGACCTAGGGTAGTGGGGGAGCTGTTTTTT
TRBV7-2	TRBJ2-1	TRBD2	NA	CASSLLAGGYNEQFF	TGTGCCAGCAGCTTACTAGCGGGAGGCTACAATGAGCAGTTCTTC
TRBV11-2	TRBJ1-6	NA	once	CASSLFGGTNSPLHF	TGTGCCAGCAGCTTATTTGGGGGGACTAATTCACCCCTCCACTTT
TRBV7-9	TRBJ1-5	NA	once	CASSPGAGSVGQPQHF	TGTGCCAGCAGTCCCGGGGCGGGAAGCGTAGGTCAGCCCCAGCATTTT
TRBV6-4	TRBJ2-3	TRBD2	NA	CASSTGLAGGKDTQYF	TGTGCCAGCAGCACAGGACTAGCGGGAGGTAAAGATACGCAGTATTTT
TRBV19	TRBJ2-3	TRBD1	NA	CASSNPGQYLDTQYF	TGTGCCAGTAGTAATCCGGGACAGTATCTCGATACGCAGTATTTT
TRBV5-5	TRBJ1-1	NA	NA	CASSLGTRSTEAFF	TGTGCCAGCAGCTTGGGGACAAGGAGCACTGAAGCTTTCTTT